The present entry profiles one TCR beta chain with its context. Source study methods: Estimates of nucleated cell counts were drawn from the amplification of reference gene primers. Profiled with immunoSEQ multiplex PCR; TCRdb holds only in-frame clones, not every one. V, J and clone size were drawn from that table, and D and trimming were deduced from the DNA. The repertoire holds about 160,000 clones, with under 80% as singletons. This sample is part of a study of blood T cell repertoires in COVID-19. The origin of this receptor is a man between 65 and 85 years old with acute or convalescent COVID-19. Sequencing used peripheral blood.

The CDR3 coding sequence is TGTGCCAGCAGGATCCCGTCCAGGGGCACTGAAGCTTTCTTT. Its translation: CASRIPSRGTEAFF. The rearrangement joins TRBV28 to TRBJ1-1, with a possible D match to TRBD1 (6 bases). The CDR3 covers 14 residues. Germline V lookup: CDR1 MDHEN, CDR2 SYDVKM. Between the trimmed V and J ends, which lost 6 bases and 4 bases, there was a span of 15 bases.